Below, 17 T cell receptor beta chains from the same sample are listed, as sequenced in a study of T cell responses to AZD1222 COVID-19 vaccine. Profiling relied on immunoSEQ multiplex PCR, and the TCRdb table lists in-frame clones only, not all of them. This table holds approximately 81,000 clones, about four fifths found once. Sequenced here: peripheral blood, sampled 28 days after the second AZD1222 dose. The receptors stem from an adult who received the AZD1222 COVID-19 vaccine.

The gene calls are TRBV5-1 and TRBJ1-1; 9 positions agree with TRBD1. CDR1 is SGHRS, CDR2 YFSETQ, per germline. The CDR3 is 15 residues long. The V gene end was trimmed by 4 bases and the J gene end by 3 bases; junction bases not matched to a gene: 7. The CDR3 nucleotides read TGCGCCAGCAGCCAAGACAGGGGGACGTACACTGAAGCTTTCTTT. It codes for CASSQDRGTYTEAFF.

This chain connects TRBV28 to TRBJ1-1; tentative D call: TRBD1 (6 bases). Trimming removed 2 bases from V and 2 bases from J, with 9 bases in between. Germline V gene lookup returns CDR1 MDHEN and CDR2 SYDVKM. The CDR3 extends over 14 amino acids. The CDR3, as DNA: TGTGCCAGCAGTTTAAGGGGGACCAACACTGAAGCTTTCTTT. Protein sequence: CASSLRGTNTEAFF.

The CDR3 reads CASSLRQGIGNTGELFF. The CDR3 bases are TGTGCCAGCAGCTTAAGACAGGGAATAGGAAACACCGGGGAGCTGTTTTTT. The chain uses TRBV7-9 and TRBJ2-2; 7 bases align to TRBD1. Germline lookup yields CDR1 SEHNR and CDR2 FQNEAQ (reference sequence). This CDR3 has 17 amino acids. V lost 2 bases to trimming and J lost 2 bases; unmatched junction nucleotides: 8.

This sequence joins TRBV7-9 and TRBJ1-5; possibly TRBD1 for D (5 bases). The length of the CDR3 is 15 residues. V lost 1 base and J lost 9, with 16 bases in between. Germline V gene data show CDR1 as SEHNR and CDR2 as FQNEAQ (reference sequence). The CDR3 coding sequence is TGTGCCAGCAGCTTAGGTCTGACAGATGGATCGCCCCAGCATTTT. Encoded protein: CASSLGLTDGSPQHF.

The chain combines TRBV6-2 or TRBV6-3 with TRBJ1-1; possibly TRBD1 for D (6 bases). The germline V gene has CDR1 MNHEY and CDR2 SVGEGT. V was cut by 2 bases and J by 1 base, with 11 bases left in between. The CDR3 is 15 amino acids. CDR3 residues: CASSYGGRENTEAFF. CDR3 sequence (DNA): TGTGCCAGCAGTTACGGGGGGCGAGAGAACACTGAAGCTTTCTTT.

This chain joins TRBV6-4 and TRBJ2-3; 9 bases fit TRBD2. Germline assignment: CDR1 MRHNA and CDR2 SNTAGT. Germline trimming cut 4 bases from V and 2 bases from J; bases unmatched to any gene: 7. This CDR3 is 16 amino acids long. The CDR3 is CASSVQAGGFTDTQYF. The CDR3 DNA sequence: TGTGCCAGCAGTGTTCAAGCGGGAGGATTCACAGATACGCAGTATTTT.

V and J are TRBV5-4 and TRBJ2-2, with 7 nucleotides matching TRBD1. There are 16 residues in the CDR3. Germline V lookup: CDR1 SGHNT, CDR2 YYREEE (reference sequence). After removal of 4 bases from V and 1 base from J, the junction contained 7 bases not matched to a gene. The CDR3 nucleotides read TGTGCCAGCAGCCCATATGGGACAGAGAACACCGGGGAGCTGTTTTTT. Residues: CASSPYGTENTGELFF.

The rearrangement uses TRBV5-4 and TRBJ2-1; 8 positions agree with TRBD1. Trimming cost V 4 bases and J 7 bases; bases outside gene matches: 10. The germline CDR1 and CDR2 sequences are SGHNT and YYREEE (reference sequence). This CDR3 comprises 15 residues. CDR3 coding DNA: TGTGCCAGCAGCACAGGACAGGGTGTTCGGAATGAGCAGTTCTTC. Its protein is CASSTGQGVRNEQFF.

The V gene is TRBV7-6, the J gene TRBJ2-2; D is perhaps TRBD2 (5 bases). The CDR3 has 16 residues. The germline CDR1 and CDR2 sequences are SGHVS and FNYEAQ. Deletions cut 5 bases from V and 3 bases from J, with 16 bases between. The CDR3 DNA reads as TGTGCCAGCAGCCCCGCGACTAAACATTACACCGGGGAGCTGTTTTTT. It codes for CASSPATKHYTGELFF. The full variable domain, completed using reference TRBV7-6 and TRBJ2-2, is GAGVSQSPRYKVTKRGQDVALRCDPISGHVSLYWYRQALGQGPEFLTYFNYEAQQDKSGLPNDRFSAERPEGSISTLTIQRTEQRDSAMYRCASSPATKHYTGELFFGEGSRLTVL.

This clone was observed a few times. The V gene is TRBV5-1, the J gene TRBJ2-7, with D maybe TRBD1 (6 bases). Germline V gives CDR1 SGHRS, CDR2 YFSETQ. The CDR3 covers 14 residues. V lost 4 bases and J lost 1, with 12 bases in between. The CDR3: CASSLDSPSYEQYF. The CDR3 nucleotides read TGCGCCAGCAGCCTGGACAGCCCGTCCTACGAGCAGTACTTC.

The rearrangement links TRBV9 to TRBJ2-2; no definite D call. Germline lookup yields CDR1 SGDLS and CDR2 YYNGEE. This CDR3 has 12 amino acids. Trimming took off 3 bases at V and 9 bases at J, with 9 bases between the two ends. The DNA for the CDR3 is TGTGCCAGCAGCGCCCGGTGGAGGGAGCTGTTTTTT. Protein: CASSARWRELFF.

The gene calls are TRBV10-2 and TRBJ2-7, with 7 bases lining up with TRBD2. V dropped 7 bases and J dropped 1; count of bases not matched to a gene: 4. This CDR3 region has 13 residues. From germline, CDR1 is WSHSY and CDR2 SAAADI. The CDR3 DNA sequence: TGCGCCAGCAACTCGGGGGGATCCTACGAGCAGTACTTC. Translation: CASNSGGSYEQYF.

The chain joins TRBV5-5 to TRBJ2-1; 7 bases agree with TRBD1. Germline CDR1 is SGHKS and CDR2 is YYEKEE (reference sequence). Losses at the gene ends were 6 bases for V and 4 bases for J; bases not matched to a gene: 10. This CDR3 region has 15 residues. The DNA of the CDR3 is TGTGCCAGCACCCCATTCCCAGGGGGTTACAATGAGCAGTTCTTC. It yields the protein CASTPFPGGYNEQFF.

V gene TRBV24-1 combines with J gene TRBJ2-7; D may be TRBD1 (5 bases). Trimming removed 2 bases at V and 1 base at J, with 11 bases between. Looked up from germline, CDR1 is KGHDR and CDR2 is SFDVKD. This CDR3 has 15 amino acids. The CDR3 DNA follows: TGTGCCACCAGTGATTCGGCAGGGCAATCCTACGAGCAGTACTTC. This translates into CATSDSAGQSYEQYF.

This clone was seen only a few times. The chain couples TRBV7-9 to TRBJ2-1, with D possibly matching TRBD1 (7 bases). CDR1 is SEHNR and CDR2 is FQNEAQ in the germline V gene (reference sequence). The length of the CDR3 is 17 residues. Trimming shortened V by 2 bases and J by 5 bases, and 19 bases separated the two germline ends. CDR3: CASSLFAGGTINNEQFF. In nucleotides, the CDR3 is TGTGCCAGCAGCTTATTCGCAGGGGGGACGATAAACAATGAGCAGTTCTTC.

The chain couples TRBV28 to TRBJ2-2; D call uncertain. V lost 2 bases and J 0 bases, leaving 7 bases between the germline ends. The CDR3 has 15 residues. Germline assignment: CDR1 MDHEN and CDR2 SYDVKM. DNA of the CDR3: TGTGCCAGCAGTTTAAATGGGGCGAACACCGGGGAGCTGTTTTTT. Its protein product is CASSLNGANTGELFF. The complete variable domain, with remaining parts taken from reference TRBV28 and TRBJ2-2, reads DVKVTQSSRYLVKRTGEKVFLECVQDMDHENMFWYRQDPGLGLRLIYFSYDVKMKEKGDIPEGYSVSREKKERFSLILESASTNQTSMYLCASSLNGANTGELFFGEGSRLTVL.

CDR3 nucleotides: TGTGCCAGCAGTGTGACAGGGGGCGACTATGGCTACACCTTC. It is translated as CASSVTGGDYGYTF. The chain uses TRBV28 and TRBJ1-2, with 10 bases aligning to TRBD1. The CDR3 spans 14 residues. J lost 3 bases, V lost 5 bases, and 3 bases had no gene match. In germline, CDR1 is MDHEN, CDR2 SYDVKM.